One sample yielded the 27 T cell receptor beta chains listed below, sequenced in a study of blood T cell repertoires in COVID-19. TCRdb's table, derived via immunoSEQ multiplex PCR, lists solely in-frame clones and lacks some. Counted here are around 430,000 clones, around 88% occurring once; the ten biggest clones make up around 13%. The sequenced sample consisted of peripheral blood. These receptors were taken from a woman between 50 and 59 years old with COVID-19, enrolled during active disease.

V usage is TRBV6-5 and J usage is TRBJ2-7; no firm D call. This CDR3 region has 11 residues. Trimming took off 0 bases at V and 7 bases at J, with 4 bases between the two ends. Germline assignment: CDR1 MNHEY and CDR2 SVGAGI. CDR3 protein: CASSYSREQYF. The CDR3 bases are TGTGCCAGCAGTTACTCGAGGGAGCAGTACTTC.

This chain uses TRBV3-1 (or the pseudogene TRBV3-2) with TRBJ2-5; 8 nucleotides align to TRBD1. V gave up 4 bases and J gave up 4 bases; unmatched junction bases: 17. CDR1 LGHDT and CDR2 YNNKEL come from the germline V gene (reference sequence). The CDR3 totals 18 residues. CDR3 DNA: TGTGCCAGCAGCCCAACAGCTGGCATAGACAGGGGAAGAGAGACCCAGTACTTC. It codes for CASSPTAGIDRGRETQYF.

This sequence joins TRBV2 and TRBJ2-3, with 10 bases matching TRBD2. The germline gives CDR1 SNHLY, CDR2 FYNNEI. The CDR3 has 16 residues. V gave up 7 bases and J gave up 2 bases; unmatched junction bases: 9. CDR3 in DNA: TGTGCCAGCATGAGGAGCGGGGGGGATTCCACAGATACGCAGTATTTT. This translates into CASMRSGGDSTDTQYF.

The chain links TRBV5-1 to TRBJ2-1; a possible D gene is TRBD2 (6 bases). CDR1 and CDR2 (germline): SGHRS, YFSETQ. Trimming took 6 bases from V and 4 from J, leaving 14 bases between them. The CDR3 covers 14 residues. CDR3 sequence (DNA): TGCGCCAGCAATTCTATGGGGACTTACAATGAGCAGTTCTTC. Encoded protein: CASNSMGTYNEQFF.

The chain couples TRBV28 to TRBJ1-1; D is possibly TRBD1 (5 bases). Germline V gene data show CDR1 as MDHEN and CDR2 as SYDVKM. Between the trimmed V and J ends, which lost 3 bases and 3 bases, there was a span of 11 bases. This CDR3 contains 14 residues. CDR3 loop: CASSFEAGDTEAFF. CDR3 DNA: TGTGCCAGCAGTTTCGAGGCGGGGGACACTGAAGCTTTCTTT.

The CDR3 reads CASSHAGTGVGSTDTQYF. The DNA for the CDR3 is TGTGCCAGCAGCCATGCCGGGACAGGGGTTGGGAGCACAGATACGCAGTATTTT. The V call is TRBV3-1 (or the pseudogene TRBV3-2), the J call TRBJ2-3; TRBD1 matches at 10 bases. Trimming took 3 bases from V and 0 from J; bases not matched to a gene: 9. The CDR3 has 18 residues. Germline CDR1 reads LGHDT; CDR2 reads YNNKEL (reference sequence).

The chain combines TRBV21-1 with TRBJ2-7; the D call of TRBD1 is as the table states it, not checked on the DNA. TRBV21-1 is designated a pseudogene. The CDR3 totals 15 residues. CDR3 sequence reads: CASSHRDRVEGEQYF. The CDR3 DNA follows: TGTGCCAGCAGCCACCGGGACAGGGTGGAGGGCGAGCAGTACTTC.

This clone was counted once. The rearrangement uses TRBV3-1 (or the pseudogene TRBV3-2) and TRBJ2-7; D is unresolved. This CDR3 contains 13 residues. The V end was cut by 0 bases, the J end by 8 bases, with 11 bases between. Germline values: CDR1 LGHDT, CDR2 YNNKEL (reference sequence). Here the CDR3 DNA reads TGTGCCAGCAGCCAAGATTCCGAGGAGAAGCAGTACTTC. Translated, it gives CASSQDSEEKQYF.

To note about this clone: The same CDR3 arises from other DNA sequences in this sample as well. The chain employs TRBV30 and TRBJ1-1; D is possibly TRBD1 (6 bases). Trimming pared 0 bases from V and 4 bases from J, leaving 9 bases between. This CDR3 is 13 amino acids long. CDR1 and CDR2 from the germline V gene are GTSNPN and SVGIG (reference sequence). As DNA, the CDR3 is TGTGCCTGGAGTGTAGGCAGGGGCACTGAAGCTTTCTTT. Encoded protein: CAWSVGRGTEAFF.

The rearrangement links TRBV5-1 to TRBJ1-1; the D is unclear. The CDR3 sequence is 14 residues long. CDR1 SGHRS and CDR2 YFSETQ come from the germline V gene. Trimming took 2 bases from V and 1 from J, leaving 9 bases between them. CDR3 loop: CASSLPDWNTEAFF. CDR3 coding DNA: TGCGCCAGCAGCTTACCAGACTGGAACACTGAAGCTTTCTTT.

This chain connects TRBV30 to TRBJ1-2; TRBD1 might be the D (6 bases). The CDR3 consists of 15 residues. Trimming left V 1 base short and J 4 bases short, with 16 bases between. The germline V gene encodes CDR1 GTSNPN and CDR2 SVGIG (reference sequence). The CDR3 DNA sequence: TGTGCCTGGAGTGGCCCAAAGCAGGGGACCTATGGCTACACCTTC. Protein: CAWSGPKQGTYGYTF.

The V gene is TRBV29-1, the J gene TRBJ2-5; 12 bases match TRBD2. The V segment lost 7 bases and the J segment 4 bases; nucleotides outside the gene matches: 10. Germline CDR1 reads SQVTM; CDR2 reads ANQGSEA. The CDR3 covers 15 residues. The CDR3 is CSAKRLAGDPETQYF. CDR3 nucleotide sequence: TGCAGCGCAAAGAGACTAGCGGGGGACCCAGAGACCCAGTACTTC.

This clone appeared a single time. V usage is TRBV6-6 and J usage is TRBJ2-7; D perhaps matches TRBD2 (6 bases). Germline assignment: CDR1 MNHNY and CDR2 SVGAGI (reference sequence). The length of the CDR3 is 13 residues. V was clipped by 6 bases and J by 2 bases, with 11 bases between them. CDR3 sequence reads: CASSMGGTYEQYF. DNA of the CDR3: TGTGCCAGCAGCATGGGGGGTACCTACGAGCAGTACTTC.

Here the CDR3 DNA reads TGTGCCAGTACCCCGGCAGGGTACACTGAAGCTTTCTTT. Amino acid sequence: CASTPAGYTEAFF. The chain employs TRBV19 and TRBJ1-1; weak D call: TRBD1 (5 bases). CDR1 LNHDA and CDR2 SQIVND come from the germline V gene (reference sequence). The CDR3 loop spans 13 amino acids. The ends were cut back, 7 bases at V and 3 bases at J, with 12 bases in the middle.

V and J are TRBV6-5 and TRBJ1-4; D call uncertain. Trimming shortened V by 4 bases and J by 7 bases, and 10 bases separated the two germline ends. The CDR3 sequence is 13 residues long. Germline V gives CDR1 MNHEY, CDR2 SVGAGI. The CDR3 coding sequence is TGTGCCAGCAGTTCCACCGACTTTGAAAAACTGTTTTTT. It encodes CASSSTDFEKLFF.

This clone was counted between two and nine times. J is TRBJ1-2 and V is TRBV10-3, with D maybe TRBD1 (6 bases). The CDR3 is 13 amino acids. Deletions cut 6 bases from V and 4 bases from J, with 12 bases between. Per germline, CDR1 ENHRY and CDR2 SYGVKD. The DNA of the CDR3 is TGTGCCATCAGAGGGGGGGAGATCTATGGCTACACCTTC. The encoded protein is CAIRGGEIYGYTF.

J is TRBJ2-5 and V is TRBV7-6, with 8 bases fitting TRBD1. This CDR3 spans 14 amino acids. J gave up 3 bases and V 1 base, and 1 base lay outside the gene matches. The germline CDR1 and CDR2 sequences are SGHVS and FNYEAQ. The CDR3 DNA follows: TGTGCCAGCAGCTTAGGACAGGGGAAAGAGACCCAGTACTTC. Its translation: CASSLGQGKETQYF.

J is TRBJ1-4 and V is TRBV2; 8 bases map to TRBD1. Germline V CDR1 and CDR2: SNHLY, FYNNEI. The V gene end was trimmed by 6 bases and the J gene end by 0 bases; junction bases not matched to a gene: 15. The CDR3 runs to 19 residues. The CDR3 sequence is CASRRTLTGVAPTNEKLFF. The CDR3 nucleotides read TGTGCCAGCAGAAGGACATTGACAGGGGTAGCCCCAACTAATGAAAAACTGTTTTTT.

The chain carries TRBV19 and TRBJ2-1; maybe TRBD1 (6 bases). CDR3 length equals 16 residues. From germline, CDR1 is LNHDA and CDR2 SQIVND (reference sequence). V was clipped by 5 bases and J by 2 bases, with 16 bases between them. The CDR3 loop is CASSSQLTGPYNEQFF. The DNA of the CDR3 is TGTGCCAGTAGTTCACAATTGACAGGCCCCTACAATGAGCAGTTCTTC. The full variable domain, completed using reference TRBV19 and TRBJ2-1, is DGGITQSPKYLFRKEGQNVTLSCEQNLNHDAMYWYRQDPGQGLRLIYYSQIVNDFQKGDIAEGYSVSREKKESFPLTVTSAQKNPTAFYLCASSSQLTGPYNEQFFGPGTRLTVL.

The chain joins TRBV7-3 to TRBJ2-2; D perhaps matches TRBD1 (5 bases). The CDR3 spans 14 residues. Trimming left V 2 bases short and J 4 bases short, with 8 bases between. In germline, CDR1 is SGHTA, CDR2 FQGTGA. The CDR3 nucleotides read TGTGCCAGCAGCTTATCTCAGGGCACCGGGGAGCTGTTTTTT. This sequence encodes CASSLSQGTGELFF.

The V and J genes are TRBV28 and TRBJ2-3; D not resolved. Trimming took off 3 bases at V and 0 bases at J, with 7 bases between the two ends. This CDR3 region has 14 residues. Germline CDR1 MDHEN, CDR2 SYDVKM. As DNA, the CDR3 is TGTGCCAGCAGTTTGGGCGATAGCACAGATACGCAGTATTTT. It codes for CASSLGDSTDTQYF.

This chain uses TRBV27 with TRBJ1-3, with D maybe TRBD1 (5 bases). Germline V gives CDR1 MNHEY, CDR2 SMNVEV (reference sequence). Trimming removed 6 bases from V and 2 bases from J, with 17 bases in between. CDR3 length: 16 residues. DNA for the CDR3: TGTGCCAGCAGAAGGGCGGGCGGGACTGCTGGAAACACCATATATTTT. This codes for CASRRAGGTAGNTIYF.

The chain is built from TRBV27 and TRBJ1-2; D not certain. Trimming shortened V by 5 bases and J by 4 bases, and 14 bases separated the two germline ends. The CDR3 has 14 amino acids. Germline CDR1 MNHEY, CDR2 SMNVEV (reference sequence). CDR3 in DNA: TGTGCCAGCAGTCTCTTAGGCAGGTCCTATGGCTACACCTTC. Protein: CASSLLGRSYGYTF.

This sequence joins TRBV12-5 and TRBJ1-1, with D perhaps matching TRBD1 (5 bases). CDR1 and CDR2 (germline): LGHNT, FRNRAP. This CDR3 spans 12 amino acids. Trimming left V 5 bases short and J 7 bases short, with 11 bases between. CDR3 protein: CASGPGQIEAFF. The CDR3 DNA reads as TGTGCTAGTGGTCCCGGACAAATTGAAGCTTTCTTT.

The chain has TRBV5-4 and TRBJ2-5; TRBD2 matches at 7 bases. Per germline, CDR1 SGHNT and CDR2 YYREEE (reference sequence). V was clipped by 1 base and J by 5 bases; unmatched bases: 2. The CDR3 covers 13 residues. This CDR3 is CASSLPSGETQYF. CDR3 DNA: TGTGCCAGCAGCTTGCCTAGCGGTGAGACCCAGTACTTC.

The genes are TRBV9 and TRBJ1-6; 10 nucleotides align to TRBD1. CDR1 is SGDLS, CDR2 YYNGEE, per germline. The trim removed 2 bases at V and 7 bases at J, leaving 12 bases unmatched. The CDR3 loop spans 18 amino acids. The CDR3 DNA reads as TGTGCCAGCAGCGTTACTGCCCGGGACAGGGGCGCCAATTCACCCCTCCACTTT. This translates into CASSVTARDRGANSPLHF.

J is TRBJ2-3 and V is TRBV5-1; D perhaps matches TRBD1 (6 bases). The CDR3 is 14 amino acids. CDR1 is SGHRS, CDR2 YFSETQ, per germline. The V end was cut by 7 bases, the J end by 0 bases, with 12 bases between. The CDR3 loop is CASGTQGSTDTQYF. CDR3 DNA: TGCGCCAGCGGGACACAGGGTAGCACAGATACGCAGTATTTT.